This T cell receptor beta chain was recovered during a study of shared clonotypes between healthy human individuals. The donor population consisted of healthy HIV-negative adults with no recent acute infections or vaccinations. It was into CD45RA+ naive and CD45RA-negative memory subsets that the CD4+ cells were split. V lost 6 bases and J lost 8; bases outside the gene matches: 10. The CDR3 contains 15 residues. The germline CDR1 and CDR2 sequences are MDHEN and SYDVKM. Original analysis: Junction-only sequences without quality scores were provided by ImmunoSEQ, so filtering was different. TCRdb's copy holds only in-frame clones and misses some; the assay was immunoSEQ multiplex PCR. That table is the source of V, J and clone size, and D and trimming were worked out from the DNA. The table lists about 2.3 million clones, 85% to 95% of them singletons.

Sequenced input: naive CD4+ T cells from PBMCs. Stated subset: CD45RA+ positively selected. This receptor was obtained from a man aged 18 to 30 in good health. Some clones in this sample may be carry-over from other donors' samples. The chain uses TRBV28 and TRBJ2-1; 10 bases match TRBD2. CDR3 sequence: CASRLASGGSHEQFF. The CDR3 DNA sequence: TGTGCCAGCAGGCTCGCTAGCGGGGGATCCCATGAGCAGTTCTTC.